The rows below give T cell receptor beta chains drawn from one sample of a study of Ad26.COV2.S vaccination and SARS-CoV-2 variants. Repertoires were generated with immunoSEQ multiplex PCR, while TCRdb's copy carries only in-frame clones and drops some. The repertoire holds around 450,000 clones, with roughly nine tenths as singletons. The sequencing used peripheral blood, collected in a trial of Ad26.COV2.S vaccine versus placebo. All receptors come from a person aged 18-60 years who received the Ad26.COV2.S COVID-19 vaccine or a placebo. Each CDR3 is given with its conserved first and last residue. The D gene is left open where the match is weak. A row's size may be missing; if present it is once, few, many or a size class.

CASSPIPGLSSYEQYF TGTGCCAGCAGCCCGATCCCGGGACTAAGCTCCTACGAGCAGTACTTC TRBJ2-7 - TRBV7-2 TRBD2
CASSPDRGLGYTF TGTGCCAGCAGCCCCGACAGGGGGCTGGGCTACACCTTC TRBJ1-2 once TRBV4-2 TRBD1
CASSQEGRGGRYNEQFF TGCGCCAGCAGCCAAGAAGGGCGGGGAGGCCGGTACAATGAGCAGTTCTTC TRBJ2-1 - TRBV4-3 -
CASSSRIAGLAYEQYF TGTGCCAGCAGCTCCCGAATAGCGGGGTTAGCCTACGAGCAGTACTTC TRBJ2-7 - TRBV5-4 TRBD2
CASSQGHYREYEKLFF TGTGCCAGCAGCCAAGGTCATTACAGGGAGTATGAAAAACTGTTTTTT TRBJ1-4 - TRBV3-1/TRBV3-2 -
CASSRDFGKLTDTQYF TGTGCCAGCAGTCGGGACTTCGGGAAACTAACAGATACGCAGTATTTT TRBJ2-3 - TRBV9 -
CASSPPGLAGAYEQYF TGTGCCAGCTCACCACCGGGGCTAGCGGGAGCCTACGAGCAGTACTTC TRBJ2-7 - TRBV18 TRBD2
CASSLALGPEELFF TGTGCCAGCAGCTTAGCTTTGGGACCCGAGGAACTGTTTTTT TRBJ1-4 - TRBV11-2 -
CASSLIASPYNEQFF TGTGCCAGCAGCTTAATAGCGAGTCCTTACAATGAGCAGTTCTTC TRBJ2-1 - TRBV7-8 -
CASRDSNLGYGYTF TGTGCCAGCAGGGACTCGAACCTCGGCTATGGCTACACCTTC TRBJ1-2 - TRBV6-5 -
CATSRGYEQYF TGTGCCACCAGCAGGGGCTACGAGCAGTACTTC TRBJ2-7 - TRBV15 -
CASSLILAGFLRAEQYF TGTGCCAGCAGCTTAATACTCGCGGGTTTTTTGCGGGCCGAGCAGTACTTC TRBJ2-7 - TRBV7-8 -
CASSSNTEAFF TGTGCCAGCAGTTCGAACACTGAAGCTTTCTTT TRBJ1-1 - TRBV28 -
CASSPRETEAFF TGTGCCAGCTCACCTCGAGAGACTGAAGCTTTCTTT TRBJ1-1 - TRBV18 -
CASSPTGQLFSKQYF TGTGCCAGCTCACCTACGGGACAGCTTTTTAGTAAGCAGTACTTC TRBJ2-7 - TRBV18 TRBD1
CASLGWTAGELFF TGTGCCAGCCTTGGATGGACGGCCGGGGAGCTGTTTTTT TRBJ2-2 - TRBV6-5 -
CANSTGSRRRGVEQYF TGTGCCAACTCTACCGGGTCCCGTAGACGAGGGGTCGAGCAGTACTTC TRBJ2-7 - TRBV27 -
CASSRKWDRFGKLFF TGTGCCAGCAGCAGAAAATGGGACAGGTTCGGAAAACTGTTTTTT TRBJ1-4 - TRBV7-8 TRBD1
CASSQGLAGAPARDTQYF TGTGCCAGCAGCCAAGGACTAGCGGGGGCCCCCGCTCGGGATACGCAGTATTTT TRBJ2-3 - TRBV3-1/TRBV3-2 TRBD2
CATGEMTGTPGANVLTF TGTGCCACCGGGGAAATGACAGGGACCCCTGGGGCCAACGTCCTGACTTTC TRBJ2-6 - TRBV2 TRBD1
CASTGAGNTEAFF TGTGCCAGCACGGGGGCGGGGAACACTGAAGCTTTCTTT TRBJ1-1 - TRBV2 -
CASSLVGVPYEQYF TGTGCCAGCAGCTTAGTGGGGGTACCCTACGAGCAGTACTTC TRBJ2-7 - TRBV7-2 -
CASSPQGVGKLFF TGTGCCAGCAGTCCCCAGGGTGTTGGAAAACTGTTTTTT TRBJ1-4 - TRBV12-3/TRBV12-4 -
CASSQGSATDYGYTF TGCGCCAGCAGCCAAGGGAGTGCGACAGATTATGGCTACACCTTC TRBJ1-2 - TRBV4-3 -
CASSLRPINVYGYTF TGTGCCAGCAGTTTACGTCCCATCAACGTTTATGGCTACACCTTC TRBJ1-2 once TRBV28 -
CASSERQGMNTEAFF TGTGCCAGCAGCGAGCGACAGGGGATGAACACTGAAGCTTTCTTT TRBJ1-1 - TRBV9 TRBD1
CASSAGLARTYEQYF TGTGCCAGCAGCGCGGGACTAGCGCGTACCTACGAGCAGTACTTC TRBJ2-7 - TRBV7-2 TRBD2
CASCSGTGDPNQPQHF TGTGCCAGCTGCTCCGGGACAGGGGACCCCAATCAGCCCCAGCATTTT TRBJ1-5 few TRBV6-6 TRBD1
CASSRGLGPYEQYF TGTGCCAGCAGCAGGGGACTGGGACCCTACGAGCAGTACTTC TRBJ2-7 few TRBV4-2 -
CSVHSGGDGETQYF TGCAGCGTCCATTCAGGGGGCGACGGAGAGACCCAGTACTTC TRBJ2-5 - TRBV29-1 TRBD1
CASGLDGTVHYNEQFF TGTGCTAGTGGTTTGGACGGGACAGTACACTACAATGAGCAGTTCTTC TRBJ2-1 - TRBV12-5 TRBD1
CASSLAGGLVVSEQYF TGTGCCAGCAGCCTTGCGGGCGGACTAGTGGTCTCCGAGCAGTACTTC TRBJ2-7 - TRBV7-2 TRBD2
CASSPRTGYGYTF TGTGCCAGCAGTCCCCGGACAGGCTATGGCTACACCTTC TRBJ1-2 once TRBV27 TRBD1
CASKFLGQGGHTQYF TGCGCCAGCAAGTTTTTGGGACAGGGTGGGCATACGCAGTATTTT TRBJ2-3 - TRBV10-2 TRBD1
CASSLSSVRGTGFSREQYF TGTGCCAGCAGTTTATCCAGCGTCAGGGGGACAGGTTTTAGTCGGGAGCAGTACTTC TRBJ2-7 - TRBV27 TRBD1
CASSLGLAGGSGTQYF TGTGCCAGCAGCTTGGGACTAGCGGGGGGTTCAGGTACGCAGTATTTT TRBJ2-3 - TRBV7-2 TRBD2
CASREGDYSNQPQHF TGTGCCAGCAGGGAAGGGGATTATAGCAATCAGCCCCAGCATTTT TRBJ1-5 few TRBV2 -
CASSLSPTDYYEQYF TGTGCCAGCAGCTTATCTCCGACAGATTACTACGAGCAGTACTTC TRBJ2-7 - TRBV7-2 -
CASSSPRGINNEQFF TGTGCCAGCAGTTCCCCAAGGGGTATCAACAATGAGCAGTTCTTC TRBJ2-1 - TRBV28 -
CASSLGTSYNEQFF TGTGCCAGCAGCTTGGGGACCAGCTACAATGAGCAGTTCTTC TRBJ2-1 - TRBV5-4 -
CASSFQGGDTEAFF TGTGCCAGCAGTTTTCAGGGAGGGGACACTGAAGCTTTCTTT TRBJ1-1 - TRBV28 -
CASSTMTSASSYEQYF TGTGCCAGCAGCACCATGACTAGCGCCAGCTCCTACGAGCAGTACTTC TRBJ2-7 - TRBV7-9 TRBD2
CATSRDKNTNQPQHF TGTGCCACCAGCAGAGATAAGAACACAAATCAGCCCCAGCATTTT TRBJ1-5 - TRBV15 -
CASSMREEQPQHF TGTGCCAGCAGTATGAGGGAAGAACAGCCCCAGCATTTT TRBJ1-5 - TRBV6-5 -
CAISESREGEQFF TGTGCCATCAGTGAGTCTCGCGAGGGTGAGCAGTTCTTC TRBJ2-1 once TRBV10-3 -
CASSPQGNREQFF TGCGCCAGCAGCCCTCAGGGTAACAGGGAGCAGTTCTTC TRBJ2-1 - TRBV5-1 -
CSAGTGGRELFF TGCAGCGCGGGGACAGGGGGCAGGGAGCTGTTTTTT TRBJ2-2 - TRBV29-1 TRBD1